The 3 T cell receptor beta chains in this list originate from one sample, sequenced in a study of metastatic and nonmetastatic thyroid tumors. TCRdb re-analyzed the PCR reads using MiXCR. The sample carries about 30,000 clones, less than 40% recorded once. There were no patients who had received any treatment before thyroid surgery. The source material was tumor tissue. The receptors come from a female donor with papillary thyroid cancer or a benign thyroid nodule (not recorded which). Some clones in this sample may be carry-over from other donors' samples.

This rearrangement joins TRBV30 to TRBJ2-3; D gene ambiguous. Trimming removed 2 bases from V and 1 base from J, with 16 bases in between. This CDR3 has 16 amino acids. Germline assignment: CDR1 GTSNPN and CDR2 SVGIG (reference sequence). The CDR3 region has the DNA TGTGCCTGGAGTTTTTACAGTATTAAGGGCACAGATACGCAGTATTTT. It encodes CAWSFYSIKGTDTQYF.

CDR3 coding DNA: TGTGCCAGCAGCCCCTGGACAGGGAACACTGAAGCTTTCTTT. Its protein product is CASSPWTGNTEAFF. The chain recombines TRBV11-2 with TRBJ1-1, with 7 bases fitting TRBD1. The CDR3 contains 14 residues. Germline V lookup: CDR1 SGHAT, CDR2 FQNNGV. The V segment lost 5 bases and the J segment 1 base; nucleotides outside the gene matches: 4.

The rearrangement uses TRBV5-1 and TRBJ2-2; D is possibly TRBD1 (6 bases). With 2 bases removed from V and 0 bases from J, the gap between germline ends came to 11 bases. The CDR3 spans 16 residues. CDR1 is SGHRS and CDR2 is YFSETQ in the germline V gene. In DNA, the CDR3 is TGCGCCAGCAGCTTACTGGGGGCCACGAACACCGGGGAGCTGTTTTTT. It is translated as CASSLLGATNTGELFF.